This T cell receptor (beta chain) stems from a study of technical replicates of blood from several donors. Clones were read by immunoSEQ multiplex PCR, and TCRdb kept only the in-frame ones, dropping some. The profile shows over 70,000 clones, 92% of them singletons. Trimming shortened V by 3 bases and J by 6 bases, and 7 bases separated the two germline ends. Germline V gene lookup returns CDR1 MNHEY and CDR2 SMNVEV (reference sequence). This CDR3 spans 12 amino acids. This clonotype originated in a human donor in good health. Sequenced input: T cells isolated from PBMCs. The chain joins TRBV27 to TRBJ2-3; the D gene is possibly TRBD1 (5 bases). The CDR3 nucleotides are TGTGCCAGCAGTTTCCAGGGCGATACGCAGTATTTT. Its protein product is CASSFQGDTQYF.